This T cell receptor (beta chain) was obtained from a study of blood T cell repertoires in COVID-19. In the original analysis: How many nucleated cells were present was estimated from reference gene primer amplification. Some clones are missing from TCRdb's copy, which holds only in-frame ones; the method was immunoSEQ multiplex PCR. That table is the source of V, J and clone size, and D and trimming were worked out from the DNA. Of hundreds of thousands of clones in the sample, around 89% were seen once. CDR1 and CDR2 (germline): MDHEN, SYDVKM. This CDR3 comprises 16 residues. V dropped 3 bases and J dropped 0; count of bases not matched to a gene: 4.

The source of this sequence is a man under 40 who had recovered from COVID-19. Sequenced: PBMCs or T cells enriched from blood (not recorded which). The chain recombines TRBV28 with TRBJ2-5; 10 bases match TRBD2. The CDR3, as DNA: TGTGCCAGCAGTTTGGAGCTAGCGGGAGACCAAGAGACCCAGTACTTC. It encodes CASSLELAGDQETQYF.